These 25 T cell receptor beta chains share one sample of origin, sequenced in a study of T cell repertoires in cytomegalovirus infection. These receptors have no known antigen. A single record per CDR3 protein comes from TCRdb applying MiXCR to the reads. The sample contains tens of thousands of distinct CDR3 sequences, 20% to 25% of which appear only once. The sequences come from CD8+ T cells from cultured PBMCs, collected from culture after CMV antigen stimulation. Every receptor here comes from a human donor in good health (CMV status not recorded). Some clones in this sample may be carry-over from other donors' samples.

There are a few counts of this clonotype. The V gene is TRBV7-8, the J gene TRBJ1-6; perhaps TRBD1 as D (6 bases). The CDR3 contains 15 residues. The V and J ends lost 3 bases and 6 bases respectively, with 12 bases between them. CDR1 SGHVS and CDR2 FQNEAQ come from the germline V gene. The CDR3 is CASSLYRDGNSPLHF. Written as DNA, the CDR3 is TGTGCCAGCAGCTTGTACAGGGACGGTAATTCACCCCTCCACTTT.

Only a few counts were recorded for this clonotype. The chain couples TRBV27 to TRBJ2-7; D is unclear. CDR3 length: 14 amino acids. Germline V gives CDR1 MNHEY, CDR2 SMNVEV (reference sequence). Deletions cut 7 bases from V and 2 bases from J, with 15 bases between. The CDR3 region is CASIGNSNAYEQYF. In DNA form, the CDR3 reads TGTGCCAGCATTGGGAACTCGAATGCCTACGAGCAGTACTTC.

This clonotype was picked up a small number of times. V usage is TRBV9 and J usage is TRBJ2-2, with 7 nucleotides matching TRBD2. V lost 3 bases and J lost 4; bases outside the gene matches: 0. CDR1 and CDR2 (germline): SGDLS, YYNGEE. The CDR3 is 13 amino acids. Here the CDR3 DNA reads TGTGCCAGCAGCGGGACTAGCACCGGGGAGCTGTTTTTT. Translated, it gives CASSGTSTGELFF. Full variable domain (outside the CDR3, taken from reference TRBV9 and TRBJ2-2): DSGVTQTPKHLITATGQRVTLRCSPRSGDLSVYWYQQSLDQGLQFLIQYYNGEERAKGNILERFSAQQFPDLHSELNLSSLELGDSALYFCASSGTSTGELFFGEGSRLTVL.

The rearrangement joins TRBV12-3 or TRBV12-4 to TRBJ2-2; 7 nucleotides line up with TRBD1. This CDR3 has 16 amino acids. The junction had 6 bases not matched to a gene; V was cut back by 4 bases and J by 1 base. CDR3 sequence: CASSSKQGLNTGELFF. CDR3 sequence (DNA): TGTGCCAGCAGTTCCAAACAGGGGTTGAACACCGGGGAGCTGTTTTTT.

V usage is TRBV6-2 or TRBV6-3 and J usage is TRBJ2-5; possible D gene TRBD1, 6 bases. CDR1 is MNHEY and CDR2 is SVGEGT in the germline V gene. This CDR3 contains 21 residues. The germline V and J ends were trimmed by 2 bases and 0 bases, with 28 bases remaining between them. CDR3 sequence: CASSYPKSRRIHRVDQETQYF. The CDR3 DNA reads TGTGCCAGCAGTTACCCCAAGTCGCGGAGGATCCACAGGGTCGACCAAGAGACCCAGTACTTC.

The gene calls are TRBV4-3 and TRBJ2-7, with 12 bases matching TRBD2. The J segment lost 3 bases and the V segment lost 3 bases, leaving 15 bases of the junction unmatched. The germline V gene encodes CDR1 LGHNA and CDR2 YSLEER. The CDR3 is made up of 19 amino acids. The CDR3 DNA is TGCGCCAGCAGCCATTACGGACTAGCGGGGAGGTCAGGAAGCTACGAGCAGTACTTC. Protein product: CASSHYGLAGRSGSYEQYF.

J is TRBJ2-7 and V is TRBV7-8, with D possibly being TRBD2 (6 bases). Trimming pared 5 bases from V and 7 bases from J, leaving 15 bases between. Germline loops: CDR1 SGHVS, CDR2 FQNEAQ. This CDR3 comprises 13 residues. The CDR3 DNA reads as TGTGCCAGCAGCCTACTCGGGGGTCGGGAGCAGTACTTC. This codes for CASSLLGGREQYF.

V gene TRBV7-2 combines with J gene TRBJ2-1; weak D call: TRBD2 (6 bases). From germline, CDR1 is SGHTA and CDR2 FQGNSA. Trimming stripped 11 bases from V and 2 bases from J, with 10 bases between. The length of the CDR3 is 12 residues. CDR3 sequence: CASGVAYNEQFF. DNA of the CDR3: TGTGCCTCGGGGGTCGCCTACAATGAGCAGTTCTTC.

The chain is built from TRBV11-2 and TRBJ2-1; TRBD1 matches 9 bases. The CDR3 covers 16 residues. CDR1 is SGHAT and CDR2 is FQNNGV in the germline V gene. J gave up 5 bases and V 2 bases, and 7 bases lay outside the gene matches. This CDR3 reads CASSLSTGGTNNEQFF. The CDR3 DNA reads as TGTGCCAGCAGCTTATCGACAGGGGGGACAAACAATGAGCAGTTCTTC.

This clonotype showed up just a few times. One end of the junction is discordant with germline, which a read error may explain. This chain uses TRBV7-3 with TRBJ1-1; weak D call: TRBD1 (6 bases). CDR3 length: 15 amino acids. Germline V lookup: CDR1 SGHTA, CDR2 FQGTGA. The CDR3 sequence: CASSLTSGAGTEAFF. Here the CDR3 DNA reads TGTGCCAGCAGTTTAACGTCAGGGGCTGGGACTGAAGCTTTCTTT.

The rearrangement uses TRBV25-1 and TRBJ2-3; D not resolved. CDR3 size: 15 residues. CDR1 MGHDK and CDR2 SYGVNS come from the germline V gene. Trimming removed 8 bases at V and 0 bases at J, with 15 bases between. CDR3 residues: CASAEQTPSTDTQYF. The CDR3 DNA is TGTGCCAGCGCTGAACAGACCCCTAGCACAGATACGCAGTATTTT.

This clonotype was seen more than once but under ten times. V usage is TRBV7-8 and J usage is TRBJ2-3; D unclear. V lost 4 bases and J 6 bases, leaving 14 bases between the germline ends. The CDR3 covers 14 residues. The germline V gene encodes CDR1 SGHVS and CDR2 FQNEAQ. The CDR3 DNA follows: TGTGCCAGCAGCTACGACGACGCTACGGATACGCAGTATTTT. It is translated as CASSYDDATDTQYF.

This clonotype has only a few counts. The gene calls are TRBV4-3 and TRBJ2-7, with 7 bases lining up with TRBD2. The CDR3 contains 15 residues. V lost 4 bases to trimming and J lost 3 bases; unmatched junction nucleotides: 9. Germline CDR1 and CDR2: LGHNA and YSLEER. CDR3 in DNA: TGCGCCAGCAGCCTTGGACCCGGGAGGAACTACGAGCAGTACTTC. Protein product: CASSLGPGRNYEQYF.

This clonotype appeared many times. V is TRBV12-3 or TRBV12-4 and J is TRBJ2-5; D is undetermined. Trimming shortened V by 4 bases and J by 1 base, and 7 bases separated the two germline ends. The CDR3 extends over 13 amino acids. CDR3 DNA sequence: TGTGCCAGCAGTTCCTGGATCCAAGAGACCCAGTACTTC. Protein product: CASSSWIQETQYF.

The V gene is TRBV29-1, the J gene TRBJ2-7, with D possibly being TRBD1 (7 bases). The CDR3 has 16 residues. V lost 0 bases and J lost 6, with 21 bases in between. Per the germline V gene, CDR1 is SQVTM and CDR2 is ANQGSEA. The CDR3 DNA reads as TGCAGCGTTGAAGATCTCGGGGGCAGGGGGATCGGCGAGCAGTACTTC. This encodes CSVEDLGGRGIGEQYF.

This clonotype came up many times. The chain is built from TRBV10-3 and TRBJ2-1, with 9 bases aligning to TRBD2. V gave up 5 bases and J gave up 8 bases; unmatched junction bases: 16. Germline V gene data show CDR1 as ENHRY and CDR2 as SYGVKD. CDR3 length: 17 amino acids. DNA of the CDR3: TGTGCCATCAGTCCCCCCCCTGGCGGGAGGGCTGTGGATGAGCAGTTCTTC. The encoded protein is CAISPPPGGRAVDEQFF.

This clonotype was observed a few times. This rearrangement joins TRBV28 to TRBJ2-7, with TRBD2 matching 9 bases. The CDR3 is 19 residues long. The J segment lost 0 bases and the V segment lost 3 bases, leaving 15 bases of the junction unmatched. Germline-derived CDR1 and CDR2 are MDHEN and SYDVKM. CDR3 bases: TGTGCCAGCAGTTTCTTGATCAGAATGGGCGGGAGGGCCTCCTACGAGCAGTACTTC. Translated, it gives CASSFLIRMGGRASYEQYF. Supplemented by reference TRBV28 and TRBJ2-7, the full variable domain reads DVKVTQSSRYLVKRTGEKVFLECVQDMDHENMFWYRQDPGLGLRLIYFSYDVKMKEKGDIPEGYSVSREKKERFSLILESASTNQTSMYLCASSFLIRMGGRASYEQYFGPGTRLTVT.

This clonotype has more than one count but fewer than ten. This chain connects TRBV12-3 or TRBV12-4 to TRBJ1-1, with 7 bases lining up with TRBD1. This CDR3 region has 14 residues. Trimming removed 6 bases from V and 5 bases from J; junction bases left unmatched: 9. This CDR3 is CASRGLTGRTEAFF. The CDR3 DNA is TGTGCCAGCAGGGGACTGACAGGGAGAACTGAAGCTTTCTTT.

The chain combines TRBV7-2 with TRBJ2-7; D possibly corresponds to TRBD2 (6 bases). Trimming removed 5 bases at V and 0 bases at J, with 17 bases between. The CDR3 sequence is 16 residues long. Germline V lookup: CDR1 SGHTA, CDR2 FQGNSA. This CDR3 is CASSETGTSSSYEQYF. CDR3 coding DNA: TGTGCCAGCAGCGAAACCGGGACTTCGTCCTCCTACGAGCAGTACTTC.

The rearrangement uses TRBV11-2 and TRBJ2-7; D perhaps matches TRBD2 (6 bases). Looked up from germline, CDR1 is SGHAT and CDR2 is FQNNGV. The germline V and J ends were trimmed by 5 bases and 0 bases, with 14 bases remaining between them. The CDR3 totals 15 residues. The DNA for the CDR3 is TGTGCCAGCAGCCGGCCGGGACTGAGCTCCTACGAGCAGTACTTC. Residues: CASSRPGLSSYEQYF.

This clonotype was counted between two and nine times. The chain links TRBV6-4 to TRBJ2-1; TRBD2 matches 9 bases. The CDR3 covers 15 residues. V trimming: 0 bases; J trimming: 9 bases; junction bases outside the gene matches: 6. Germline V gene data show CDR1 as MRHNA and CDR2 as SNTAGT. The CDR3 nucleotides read TGTGCCAGCAGTGACTCTGCGGGAGGGGTGGGTGAGCAGTTCTTC. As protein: CASSDSAGGVGEQFF.

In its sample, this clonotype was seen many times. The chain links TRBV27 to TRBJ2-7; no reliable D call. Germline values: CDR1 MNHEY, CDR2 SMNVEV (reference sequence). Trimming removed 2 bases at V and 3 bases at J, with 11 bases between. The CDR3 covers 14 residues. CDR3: CASSLVANNYEQYF. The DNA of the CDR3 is TGTGCCAGCAGTTTAGTTGCCAATAACTACGAGCAGTACTTC.

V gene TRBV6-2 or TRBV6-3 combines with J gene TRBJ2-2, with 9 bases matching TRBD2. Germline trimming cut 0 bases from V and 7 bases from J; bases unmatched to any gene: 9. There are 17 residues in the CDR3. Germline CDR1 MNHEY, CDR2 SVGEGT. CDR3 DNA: TGTGCCAGCAGTTACTCCCAGCGGGAGGCCACAGGCGGGGAGCTGTTTTTT. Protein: CASSYSQREATGGELFF.

CDR3 sequence reads: CASGFGKHQPQHF. The CDR3 DNA reads TGTGCCAGCGGGTTTGGGAAACATCAGCCCCAGCATTTT. The chain recombines TRBV27 with TRBJ1-5; no definite D call. Germline V gene data show CDR1 as MNHEY and CDR2 as SMNVEV (reference sequence). V lost 8 bases and J 5 bases, leaving 13 bases between the germline ends. The CDR3 runs 13 residues.

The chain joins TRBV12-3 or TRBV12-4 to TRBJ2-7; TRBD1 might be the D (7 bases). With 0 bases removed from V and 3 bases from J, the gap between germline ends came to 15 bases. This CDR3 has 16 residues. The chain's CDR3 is CASSLAGGQSSYEQYF. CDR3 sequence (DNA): TGTGCCAGCAGTTTAGCGGGGGGACAGTCCAGCTACGAGCAGTACTTC.